The source of this TCR beta chain is a study of glioma-infiltrating T cells (dated by TCRdb to the mid-2010s). Background on the whole study: Glioma tissue, non-neoplastic brain tissue and matched peripheral blood mononuclear cells were used as sources from which TCR alpha- and beta-chain repertoires were sequenced. To measure how far tissue and blood T-cell populations diverged, each tissue-infiltrating repertoire was compared against the peripheral blood repertoire of the same patient. The paired cohort comprised three low-grade glioma patients, several primary glioblastoma patients and three non-glioma patients contributing non-neoplastic brain tissue. The research as a whole found: VJ-independent divergence between tissue and blood was below expectation in non-neoplastic patients but above expectation in all gliomas, especially low-grade gliomas. Tissue and blood shared very few CDR3 sequences, a result attributed to high CDR3 diversity and limited sampling. Group comparisons were based on small numbers of patients: three non-neoplastic, three low-grade glioma and eight glioblastoma patients.

The CDR1 and CDR2 encoded by the germline V gene are SGHTA and FQGNSA. V is cut by 1 base and J by 6 bases, and the space between the germline ends is 16 bases. The CDR3 goes from the cysteine to the phenylalanine over 16 residues. The entry retains the CDR3 DNA only, 48 bases that are in frame from base 1. TCR alpha and beta CDR3 regions were amplified with the iRepertoire nested amplicon-rescue multiplex PCR (arm-PCR) platform from RNA. One-step reverse transcription and amplification used roughly 100-400 ng of tissue mRNA or PBMC total RNA as input. Following bead purification, Illumina adapters were added by a secondary multiplex PCR, and libraries between 200 and 400 bp were gel-purified. Libraries carried internal 6-nucleotide barcodes used for demultiplexing. Sequencing of the libraries was done on an Illumina MiSeq using 2x220 or 2x250 nucleotide paired-end reads. The published analysis was carried out like this. FLASH 1.2.11 was used to merge paired reads, and BWA-MEM then aligned the reads to the GRCh37 human genome before TRA and TRB reads were extracted. For V and J assignment, an IMGT-derived reference of cassette sequences and CDR3 motifs that included pseudogenes was used. Reads were translated in three frames, and productive CDR3s were defined as those with a C...FGXG motif and no stop codons. Clonotypes were defined as unique combinations of V-J cassette pair and CDR3 amino acid sequence. Reads were filtered by Hamming distance, thresholded by each sample's sequence error rate in mapped regions. Clones were called with MiXCR by TCRdb after fastp trimmed the public reads at Q25, and only in-frame beta chains were retained. Every distinct CDR3 protein forms one entry, paired with its most common genes and DNA. The V and J calls follow TCRdb's processing rather than the paper's. The sample contains fewer than 250,000 distinct CDR3 sequences, more than 25% of them found a single time. The top ten clonotypes cover 20% to 25% of the sample.

Notes on this clonotype: Its cognate antigen has yet to be identified. This clone may be a read error of a much larger clone one base away.

This TCR came from a human donor with low-grade glioma or glioblastoma, undergoing nonglioma brain surgery, or in good health (not recorded which). This chain joins TRBV7-2 to TRBJ2-1; the D match is possibly TRBD1 or TRBD2, with 5 bases aligned in each. Sequencing used glioma tissue, nonneoplastic brain tissue, or PBMCs (not recorded which). In nucleotide form, the sequence is TGTGCCAGCAGCTTAGAAGGGACCAATGATCCCAATGAGCAGTTCTTC. Protein translation: CASSLEGTNDPNEQFF.